Given below is one TCR beta chain in context. Its antigen is not known. The sample originates from a study of OX40 agonist ivuxolimab in advanced cancers. Study-level information: Intravenous ivuxolimab at 0.01 to 10 mg/kg was given to patients every 2 weeks. Partial responses, seen in three patients, involved one hepatocellular carcinoma and two cutaneous melanomas.

The CDR3 spans 13 residues. After removal of 5 bases from V and 9 bases from J, the junction contained 5 bases not matched to a gene. Germline CDR1 and CDR2: SEHNR and FQNEAQ (reference sequence). Libraries were prepared by immunoSEQ multiplex PCR; TCRdb keeps only in-frame clonotypes and omits some of them. The table lists about 84,000 clones, 94% of them singletons. Study-wide results and limits: Within 6 weeks, CD4+ and CD8+ blood T cells expanded clonally at 0.1 to 3.0 mg/kg.

The sequenced sample was CD4+ or CD8+ T cells sorted from blood, obtained in a trial of the OX40 agonist ivuxolimab. This chain connects TRBV7-9 to TRBJ2-1, with TRBD1 identical over 9 bases. This clonotype was obtained from an adult with an advanced solid tumor such as melanoma, head and neck, liver or kidney cancer. The CDR3 sequence: CASSRTGDGEQFF. In DNA form, the CDR3 reads TGTGCCAGCAGCCGGACAGGGGACGGTGAGCAGTTCTTC. The entire variable domain, with the rest obtained from reference TRBV7-9 and TRBJ2-1, is as follows: DTGVSQNPRHKITKRGQNVTFRCDPISEHNRLYWYRQTLGQGPEFLTYFQNEAQLEKSRLLSDRFSAERPKGSFSTLEIQRTEQGDSAMYLCASSRTGDGEQFFGPGTRLTVL.